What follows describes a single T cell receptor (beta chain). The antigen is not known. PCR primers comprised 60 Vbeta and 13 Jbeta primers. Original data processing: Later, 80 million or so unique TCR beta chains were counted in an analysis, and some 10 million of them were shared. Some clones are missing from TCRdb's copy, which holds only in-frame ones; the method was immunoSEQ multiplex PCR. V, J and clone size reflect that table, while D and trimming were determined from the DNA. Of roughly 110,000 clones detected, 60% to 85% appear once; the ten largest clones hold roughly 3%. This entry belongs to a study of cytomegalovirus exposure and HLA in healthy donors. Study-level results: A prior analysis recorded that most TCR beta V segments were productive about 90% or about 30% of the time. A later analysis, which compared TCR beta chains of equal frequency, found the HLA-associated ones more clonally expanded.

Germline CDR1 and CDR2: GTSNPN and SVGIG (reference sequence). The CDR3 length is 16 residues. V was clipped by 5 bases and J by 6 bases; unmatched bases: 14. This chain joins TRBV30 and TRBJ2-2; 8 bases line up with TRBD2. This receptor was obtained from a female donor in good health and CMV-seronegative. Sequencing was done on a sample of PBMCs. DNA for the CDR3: TGTGCCTGGCAGCGGGGGAACGCTCCATCGGCCGGGGAGCTGTTTTTT. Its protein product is CAWQRGNAPSAGELFF. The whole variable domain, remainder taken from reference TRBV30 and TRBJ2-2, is SQTIHQWPATLVQPVGSPLSLECTVEGTSNPNLYWYRQAAGRGLQLLFYSVGIGQISSEVPQNLSASRPQDRQFILSSKKLLLSDSGFYLCAWQRGNAPSAGELFFGEGSRLTVL.